The 29 T cell receptor beta chains below were found in one sample sequenced in a study of spatial heterogeneity in lung cancer. The sample's time point: blood at routine non-recurrence follow-up after resection. Whole RNA from tumor, nontumor lung or frozen PBMC was sequenced unsorted. From the 5' RACE reads, TCRdb called clonotypes with MiXCR, one entry per CDR3 protein. The data contain about 120,000 distinct CDR3 sequences, 10% to 15% of them seen just once; the ten biggest clones take up roughly 15%. The input for sequencing was PBMCs, taken at follow-up. The receptors originated from a male donor with early-stage non-small cell lung cancer.

The CDR3 here is CSALGPSGNTIYF. For the CDR3, the DNA is TGCAGTGCTCTGGGACCCTCTGGAAACACCATATATTTT. This chain links TRBV20-1 with TRBJ1-3; maybe TRBD1 (5 bases). Looked up from germline, CDR1 is DFQATT and CDR2 is SNEGSKA (reference sequence). Trimming shortened V by 5 bases and J by 0 bases, and 8 bases separated the two germline ends. The CDR3 is made up of 13 amino acids.

This clonotype was seen a single time. This may be a read error, as it is one base from a much larger clone. This chain links TRBV5-4 with TRBJ2-6; the match to TRBD2 covers 11 bases. CDR1 SGHNT and CDR2 YYREEE come from the germline V gene (reference sequence). The CDR3 runs to 17 residues. The CDR3 sequence is CASSRLAGYSGANILTF. The CDR3 bases are TGTGCCAGCAGTCGACTAGCGGGGTACTCTGGGGCCAACATCCTGACTTTC.

This clonotype appeared a few times. The V gene is TRBV11-3, the J gene TRBJ1-5, with 10 nucleotides matching TRBD1. Trimming took 3 bases from V and 6 from J; bases not matched to a gene: 5. The CDR3 sequence is 15 residues long. CDR1 SGHNT and CDR2 YENEEA come from the germline V gene. The CDR3 sequence is CASSLGQGICQPQHF. In nucleotides, the CDR3 is TGTGCCAGCAGCTTGGGACAGGGGATATGTCAGCCCCAGCATTTT. The whole variable domain, remainder taken from reference TRBV11-3 and TRBJ1-5, is EAGVVQSPRYKIIEKKQPVAFWCNPISGHNTLYWYLQNLGQGPELLIRYENEEAVDDSQLPKDRFSAERLKGVDSTLKIQPAELGDSAVYLCASSLGQGICQPQHFGDGTRLSIL.

In its sample, this clonotype was seen a few times. The chain has TRBV4-3 and TRBJ2-7; D gene unclear. The CDR3 covers 13 residues. Trimming took off 2 bases at V and 6 bases at J, with 11 bases between the two ends. Germline V CDR1 and CDR2: LGHNA, YSLEER. This chain's CDR3 is CASSQRGVSEQYF. CDR3 DNA: TGCGCCAGCAGCCAACGTGGGGTCTCCGAGCAGTACTTC.

The chain carries TRBV15 and TRBJ1-5; D gene ambiguous. The germline V gene encodes CDR1 LNHNV and CDR2 YYDKDF (reference sequence). V gave up 1 base and J gave up 7 bases, with 14 bases separating them. The CDR3 loop spans 15 amino acids. The CDR3 nucleotides are TGTGCCACCAGCAGAGCGAAGGGTGACGGCCAGCCCCAGCATTTT. Translating it yields CATSRAKGDGQPQHF. The full variable domain, its missing parts supplied by reference TRBV15 and TRBJ1-5, is DAMVIQNPRYQVTQFGKPVTLSCSQTLNHNVMYWYQQKSSQAPKLLFHYYDKDFNNEADTPDNFQSRRPNTSFCFLDIRSPGLGDTAMYLCATSRAKGDGQPQHFGDGTRLSIL.

There are a few counts of this clonotype. The rearrangement joins TRBV5-4 to TRBJ1-1; TRBD1 is a possible D gene (5 bases). The germline V gene encodes CDR1 SGHNT and CDR2 YYREEE (reference sequence). CDR3 size: 13 residues. Trimming cost V 3 bases and J 2 bases, with 8 bases left between them. CDR3: CASSWDPNTEAFF. CDR3 in DNA: TGTGCCAGCAGCTGGGACCCCAACACTGAAGCTTTCTTT.

Only a few counts were recorded for this clonotype. V is TRBV4-2 and J is TRBJ2-3, with 7 nucleotides matching TRBD1. The length of the CDR3 is 15 residues. The J segment lost 2 bases and the V segment lost 3 bases, leaving 5 bases of the junction unmatched. Germline CDR1 and CDR2: LGHNA and YNFKEQ. CDR3 nucleotides: TGTGCCAGCAGCCAGGCCGGGACAGACACAGATACGCAGTATTTT. It yields the protein CASSQAGTDTDTQYF.

The chain recombines TRBV6-6 with TRBJ2-5; D remains unclear. V lost 8 bases, J lost 5 bases, and 12 bases lay in between. The germline gives CDR1 MNHNY, CDR2 SVGAGI (reference sequence). This CDR3 is 12 amino acids long. CDR3 nucleotides: TGTGCCAGCCGCCGGCCGAGTGAGACCCAGTACTTC. Protein sequence: CASRRPSETQYF.

This clonotype showed up just a few times. The V and J genes are TRBV5-1 and TRBJ2-3, with TRBD2 matching over 7 bases. Per the germline V gene, CDR1 is SGHRS and CDR2 is YFSETQ. The V and J ends lost 4 bases and 4 bases, in that order; junction bases with no gene match: 12. This CDR3 has 16 residues. For the CDR3, the DNA is TGCGCCAGCAGCCCGGATCCAGCGGGGATGGCAGATACGCAGTATTTT. Amino acids: CASSPDPAGMADTQYF.

A remark on this clonotype: An end of the junction does not agree with germline; a read error may underlie this. V and J are TRBV14 and TRBJ2-1; 9 nucleotides line up with TRBD2. Germline V CDR1 and CDR2: SGHDN, FVKESK. The CDR3 consists of 16 residues. The CDR3 DNA follows: TGTGCCAGCAGCCAAGATGGGCGGGGGGGCAAAAATGTGCAGTTCTTC. This sequence encodes CASSQDGRGGKNVQFF.

The J gene is TRBJ2-6, the V gene TRBV19; the D gene is possibly TRBD1 (6 bases). Trimming cost V 6 bases and J 2 bases, with 17 bases left between them. Germline CDR1 LNHDA, CDR2 SQIVND (reference sequence). The CDR3 has 17 amino acids. The CDR3 DNA reads TGTGCCAGTAGCCAGACAGGAATTCGGGCTGGGGCCAACGTCCTGACTTTC. Its protein product is CASSQTGIRAGANVLTF. Together with reference TRBV19 and TRBJ2-6, the CDR3 gives the full variable domain: DGGITQSPKYLFRKEGQNVTLSCEQNLNHDAMYWYRQDPGQGLRLIYYSQIVNDFQKGDIAEGYSVSREKKESFPLTVTSAQKNPTAFYLCASSQTGIRAGANVLTFGAGSRLTVL.

This sequence joins TRBV5-1 and TRBJ1-3, with 7 bases that match TRBD1. Unmatched junction bases numbered 9, after V lost 2 bases and J lost 4 bases. Germline V gene sequence: CDR1 SGHRS, CDR2 YFSETQ. CDR3 length: 16 residues. The CDR3 DNA is TGCGCCAGCAGCTTACAGGGGCCCGGGTCCGGAAACACCATATATTTT. Its protein product is CASSLQGPGSGNTIYF. The full variable domain, its missing parts supplied by reference TRBV5-1 and TRBJ1-3, is KAGVTQTPRYLIKTRGQQVTLSCSPISGHRSVSWYQQTPGQGLQFLFEYFSETQRNKGNFPGRFSGRQFSNSRSEMNVSTLELGDSALYLCASSLQGPGSGNTIYFGEGSWLTVV.

V and J are TRBV5-1 and TRBJ2-7; tentative D call: TRBD2 (5 bases). V lost 4 bases and J 4 bases, leaving 21 bases between the germline ends. There are 16 residues in the CDR3. Germline CDR1 reads SGHRS; CDR2 reads YFSETQ. The CDR3 protein is CASSGTGGAEKYEQYF. Here the CDR3 DNA reads TGCGCCAGCAGCGGCACCGGAGGAGCGGAGAAATACGAGCAGTACTTC.

There are many counts of this clonotype. The chain carries TRBV5-6 and TRBJ2-5; the match to TRBD1 covers 7 bases. The trim removed 0 bases at V and 2 bases at J, leaving 16 bases unmatched. Germline lookup yields CDR1 SGHDT and CDR2 YYEEEE. The CDR3 spans 19 residues. In nucleotides, the CDR3 is TGTGCCAGCAGCTTGGAATATCGGTTCGGGACAGAGAGACAAGAGACCCAGTACTTC. It codes for CASSLEYRFGTERQETQYF.

This clonotype was picked up many times. The rearrangement uses TRBV5-1 and TRBJ2-5; 10 bases match TRBD1. Trimming removed 3 bases from V and 4 bases from J; junction bases left unmatched: 3. Germline loops: CDR1 SGHRS, CDR2 YFSETQ. There are 14 residues in the CDR3. The CDR3 bases are TGCGCCAGCAGCTCGGACAGGGGGACAGAGACCCAGTACTTC. It codes for CASSSDRGTETQYF. Full variable domain (rest looked up from reference TRBV5-1 and TRBJ2-5): KAGVTQTPRYLIKTRGQQVTLSCSPISGHRSVSWYQQTPGQGLQFLFEYFSETQRNKGNFPGRFSGRQFSNSRSEMNVSTLELGDSALYLCASSSDRGTETQYFGPGTRLLVL.

The chain uses TRBV5-1 and TRBJ2-7, with D unclear. Trimming took off 2 bases at V and 4 bases at J, with 7 bases between the two ends. The CDR3 totals 12 residues. In germline, CDR1 is SGHRS, CDR2 YFSETQ. DNA for the CDR3: TGCGCCAGCAGCTTCGTGGGTTACGAGCAGTACTTC. Translating gives CASSFVGYEQYF.

The genes are TRBV28 and TRBJ2-1; 7 positions agree with TRBD1. V trimming: 2 bases; J trimming: 6 bases; junction bases outside the gene matches: 10. Germline V lookup: CDR1 MDHEN, CDR2 SYDVKM. This CDR3 spans 16 amino acids. This chain's CDR3 is CASSLIFLQGPNEQFF. In DNA form, the CDR3 reads TGTGCCAGCAGTTTAATTTTCTTACAGGGGCCCAATGAGCAGTTCTTC. The entire variable domain, with the rest obtained from reference TRBV28 and TRBJ2-1, is as follows: DVKVTQSSRYLVKRTGEKVFLECVQDMDHENMFWYRQDPGLGLRLIYFSYDVKMKEKGDIPEGYSVSREKKERFSLILESASTNQTSMYLCASSLIFLQGPNEQFFGPGTRLTVL.

This clonotype was counted only a few times. The chain recombines TRBV6-6 with TRBJ1-1; TRBD1 aligns across 7 bases. V dropped 5 bases and J dropped 0; count of bases not matched to a gene: 15. The CDR3 runs to 18 residues. The germline gives CDR1 MNHNY, CDR2 SVGAGI (reference sequence). CDR3 sequence reads: CASSRDPGQINMNTEAFF. CDR3 sequence (DNA): TGTGCCAGCAGTCGCGATCCGGGACAGATAAACATGAACACTGAAGCTTTCTTT.

This clonotype was picked up one time. The chain couples TRBV18 to TRBJ2-5; 8 bases agree with TRBD1. This CDR3 contains 14 residues. Germline V CDR1 and CDR2: KGHSH, LQKENI. With V trimmed by 5 bases and J by 7 bases, 9 bases remained unmatched. The CDR3: CASSLGQEKRTQYF. The CDR3 DNA reads as TGTGCCAGCTCATTGGGACAGGAGAAAAGGACCCAGTACTTC.

V is TRBV7-8 and J is TRBJ2-1; tentatively, D is TRBD2 (7 bases). V was cut by 7 bases and J by 8 bases, with 18 bases left in between. There are 14 residues in the CDR3. CDR1 is SGHVS and CDR2 is FQNEAQ in the germline V gene. The CDR3 here is CASTFRGGGDEQFF. The DNA for the CDR3 is TGTGCCAGCACTTTTCGGGGCGGGGGCGATGAGCAGTTCTTC.

The sample holds many counts of this clonotype. The gene calls are TRBV12-3 or TRBV12-4 and TRBJ2-4, with 7 bases that match TRBD1. The CDR3 is 17 amino acids. Trimming removed 1 base from V and 0 bases from J; junction bases left unmatched: 6. The DNA for the CDR3 is TGTGCCAGCAGTTTAGGGCCGGGACAGAGAGCCAAAAACATTCAGTACTTC. Its protein product is CASSLGPGQRAKNIQYF.

In this sample, this clonotype turned up a few times. V gene TRBV5-6 combines with J gene TRBJ2-2; 8 bases line up with TRBD1. The V gene end was trimmed by 4 bases and the J gene end by 1 base; junction bases not matched to a gene: 6. Germline V lookup: CDR1 SGHDT, CDR2 YYEEEE. The CDR3 is 16 amino acids. DNA of the CDR3: TGTGCCAGCAGCACCCGGACAGGGTGGAACACCGGGGAGCTGTTTTTT. This encodes CASSTRTGWNTGELFF.

This clonotype was observed at least ten times. J is TRBJ2-7 and V is TRBV29-1; the D gene is possibly TRBD2 (6 bases). The V gene lost 6 bases and the J gene lost 8 bases, with 14 bases spanning the gap. Germline V gives CDR1 SQVTM, CDR2 ANQGSEA. The CDR3 has 11 residues. CDR3 in amino acids: CSVSAGGKQYF. The CDR3 DNA sequence: TGCAGCGTCTCGGCCGGGGGAAAGCAGTACTTC.

This clonotype was seen more than once but under ten times. The V and J genes are TRBV15 and TRBJ2-3, with D hard to call. Germline CDR1 LNHNV, CDR2 YYDKDF (reference sequence). The CDR3 is made up of 12 amino acids. V lost 3 bases, J lost 4 bases, and 5 bases lay in between. The CDR3 spells CATSSGADTQYF. For the CDR3, the DNA is TGTGCCACCAGCAGTGGGGCAGATACGCAGTATTTT.

This clonotype was seen ten or more times. The genes are TRBV19 and TRBJ1-4, with D tentatively TRBD1 (5 bases). The V end was cut by 4 bases, the J end by 8 bases, with 14 bases between. The CDR3 totals 14 residues. Looked up from germline, CDR1 is LNHDA and CDR2 is SQIVND (reference sequence). The CDR3 DNA reads TGTGCCAGTAGTAATAGGCAGGGCGGAGAAAAACTGTTTTTT. Amino acid sequence: CASSNRQGGEKLFF. The full variable domain, with the rest looked up from reference TRBV19 and TRBJ1-4, is DGGITQSPKYLFRKEGQNVTLSCEQNLNHDAMYWYRQDPGQGLRLIYYSQIVNDFQKGDIAEGYSVSREKKESFPLTVTSAQKNPTAFYLCASSNRQGGEKLFFGSGTQLSVL.

This clonotype was detected only a few times. The chain has TRBV12-3 or TRBV12-4 and TRBJ1-3, with 8 positions matching TRBD1. V gave up 8 bases and J gave up 4 bases; unmatched junction bases: 7. The CDR3 totals 14 residues. In nucleotides, the CDR3 is TGTGCCAGCCCGGACAGGGATAGAGGAAACACCATATATTTT. This encodes CASPDRDRGNTIYF.

The chain couples TRBV5-1 to TRBJ2-1; TRBD2 matches at 11 bases. The CDR3 has 15 residues. Germline CDR1 SGHRS, CDR2 YFSETQ. V trimming: 1 base; J trimming: 10 bases; junction bases outside the gene matches: 7. CDR3 residues: CASSLRLAGRAEQFF. The CDR3 DNA follows: TGCGCCAGCAGCTTGAGACTAGCGGGGCGGGCCGAGCAGTTCTTC.

This clonotype was found a few times. This CDR3 reads CAISEGRLAGGPLETQYF. DNA of the CDR3: TGTGCCATCAGCGAGGGGCGACTAGCGGGGGGGCCGTTAGAGACCCAGTACTTC. This chain uses TRBV10-3 with TRBJ2-5; 14 positions match TRBD2. CDR1 is ENHRY, CDR2 SYGVKD, per germline. This CDR3 has 18 amino acids. The V gene end was trimmed by 6 bases and the J gene end by 4 bases; junction bases not matched to a gene: 13.

This clonotype was seen at least ten times. The chain is built from TRBV25-1 and TRBJ2-2, with no clear D. This CDR3 region has 15 residues. CDR1 and CDR2 from the germline V gene are MGHDK and SYGVNS. The V end was cut by 2 bases, the J end by 0 bases, with 7 bases between. The CDR3 nucleotides are TGTGCCAGCAGTGAACCCTCCCCGAACACCGGGGAGCTGTTTTTT. Its protein is CASSEPSPNTGELFF.